The rows below give T cell receptor beta chains drawn from one sample of a study of T cell responses to AZD1222 COVID-19 vaccine. The protocol was immunoSEQ multiplex PCR, while the TCRdb copy is restricted to in-frame clones and leaves out a portion. Seen here are some 120,000 clones, roughly 89% observed once, and the top ten hold less than 4.5%. The sample in question was peripheral blood, obtained on day 0 of AZD1222 vaccination. The origin of the receptors is an adult in good health. CDR3s include the opening cysteine and the closing phenylalanine or tryptophan. The D gene is left open where the match is weak. Rows give clone size only sometimes, using once, few, many, or a class for an expanded clone.

>-|TRBD1|TRBV5-1|TRBJ1-2
CASSETGGLGYGYTF
TGCGCCAGCAGCGAGACAGGGGGCTTGGGCTATGGCTACACCTTC
>-|-|TRBV18|TRBJ2-1
CASSPGLRGNEQFF
TGTGCCAGCTCACCGGGACTGAGGGGGAATGAGCAGTTCTTC
>once|-|TRBV6-5|TRBJ2-3
CASGFGSDTQYF
TGTGCCAGCGGATTTGGCTCGGATACGCAGTATTTT
>-|-|TRBV6-5|TRBJ1-1
CASNLVDRLNTEAFF
TGTGCCAGCAACCTAGTGGACAGACTAAACACTGAAGCTTTCTTT
>once|-|TRBV24-1|TRBJ2-3
CATSHRIRPDTQYF
TGTGCCACCAGCCACCGTATTAGGCCAGATACGCAGTATTTT
>-|-|TRBV10-3|TRBJ2-3
CAISESFREWTDTQYF
TGTGCCATCAGTGAGTCATTCAGGGAGTGGACAGATACGCAGTATTTT
>-|TRBD1|TRBV27|TRBJ2-7
CASGTGTGRREQYF
TGTGCCAGCGGTACCGGGACAGGCCGTCGAGAGCAGTACTTC
>-|-|TRBV14|TRBJ2-7
CASSPGAVTYEQYF
TGTGCCAGCAGCCCCGGCGCAGTTACCTACGAGCAGTACTTC
>-|TRBD1|TRBV27|TRBJ2-1
CASRGQVSSYNEQFF
TGTGCCAGCAGGGGACAGGTTAGCTCCTACAATGAGCAGTTCTTC
>-|-|TRBV19|TRBJ2-3
CASSMTSTGGDTQYF
TGTGCCAGTAGTATGACCTCTACGGGCGGGGATACGCAGTATTTT
>-|TRBD1|TRBV30|TRBJ1-2
CAWSPGQGTPRYTF
TGTGCCTGGAGCCCGGGACAGGGGACCCCCCGATACACCTTC
>-|TRBD1|TRBV2|TRBJ1-6
CAGTGDNSPLHF
TGTGCCGGGACAGGGGATAATTCACCCCTCCACTTT
>-|TRBD1|TRBV7-2|TRBJ1-1
CASSVTGGSEAFF
TGTGCCAGCAGCGTCACAGGGGGCTCGGAAGCTTTCTTT
>-|-|TRBV19|TRBJ1-5
CASTVGGGSKSNQPQHF
TGTGCCAGTACCGTCGGCGGGGGTTCTAAGAGCAATCAGCCCCAGCATTTT
>-|-|TRBV6-4|TRBJ2-1
CASSDRGTYYNEQFF
TGTGCCAGCAGTGACCGTGGGACCTACTACAATGAGCAGTTCTTC
>-|-|TRBV11-2|TRBJ1-1
CASSFPVNTEAFF
TGTGCCAGCAGCTTTCCTGTGAACACTGAAGCTTTCTTT
>-|-|TRBV3-1/TRBV3-2|TRBJ2-5
CASSQDRDGETQYF
TGTGCCAGCAGCCAAGACAGGGATGGAGAGACCCAGTACTTC
>-|TRBD1|TRBV2|TRBJ2-7
CASSEFQGAYEQYF
TGTGCCAGCAGTGAGTTTCAGGGGGCCTACGAGCAGTACTTC
>-|TRBD1|TRBV5-1|TRBJ1-2
CASSPDGTGDRTYGYTF
TGCGCCAGCAGCCCGGACGGGACAGGGGATCGTACCTATGGCTACACCTTC
>-|-|TRBV7-9|TRBJ2-7
CASSLIGGYEQYF
TGTGCCAGCAGCCTCATTGGGGGCTACGAGCAGTACTTC
>-|-|TRBV7-2|TRBJ1-1
CASSPSSF
TGTGCCAGCAGCCCGAGTTCGTTC
>-|-|TRBV27|TRBJ2-7
CASSKVQESYEQYF
TGTGCCAGCAGTAAAGTACAGGAGTCCTACGAGCAGTACTTC
>-|-|TRBV3-1/TRBV3-2|TRBJ1-5
CASSQEQRQPQHF
TGTGCCAGCAGCCAAGAGCAGCGGCAGCCCCAGCATTTT
>-|-|TRBV5-1|TRBJ2-2
CASSLVPGTTGELFF
TGCGCCAGCAGCTTGGTGCCAGGGACCACCGGGGAGCTGTTTTTT
>-|-|TRBV6-5|TRBJ2-1
CASSRWTPYNEQFF
TGTGCCAGCAGTCGGTGGACACCATACAATGAGCAGTTCTTC
>few|-|TRBV5-1|TRBJ1-4
CASSLGDGGAGRNEKLFF
TGCGCCAGCAGCTTGGGGGACGGCGGTGCGGGAAGGAATGAAAAACTGTTTTTT
>-|-|TRBV7-9|TRBJ1-5
CASSSPGPNQPQHF
TGTGCCAGCAGCTCTCCGGGTCCAAATCAGCCCCAGCATTTT
>-|TRBD2|TRBV29-1|TRBJ2-2
CSVRGRNTGELFF
TGCAGCGTGCGCGGGAGGAACACCGGGGAGCTGTTTTTT
>-|TRBD1|TRBV6-5|TRBJ2-7
CASFGTGGYEQYF
TGTGCCAGCTTTGGGACAGGGGGGTACGAGCAGTACTTC
>-|-|TRBV12-3/TRBV12-4|TRBJ2-7
CASSFGEAYEQYF
TGTGCCAGCAGTTTCGGGGAGGCCTACGAGCAGTACTTC
>-|-|TRBV28|TRBJ2-3
CASLADTQYF
TGTGCCAGCCTGGCGGATACGCAGTATTTT
>-|-|TRBV6-4|TRBJ2-1
CASRNRVEEYNEQFF
TGTGCCAGCAGGAACAGGGTGGAGGAATACAATGAGCAGTTCTTC
>-|-|TRBV3-1/TRBV3-2|TRBJ1-6
CASSGNREVSSPLHF
TGTGCCAGCAGCGGCAACAGGGAGGTCAGTTCACCCCTCCACTTT
>-|-|TRBV5-8|TRBJ2-1
CASSFDRSSYNEQFF
TGTGCCAGCAGCTTCGACCGGAGCTCCTACAATGAGCAGTTCTTC
>-|-|TRBV5-6|TRBJ1-2
CASSAGQFTNYGYTF
TGTGCCAGCAGCGCCGGACAGTTCACTAACTATGGCTACACCTTC
>-|-|TRBV6-5|TRBJ1-5
CASSLVRGDNQPQHF
TGTGCCAGCAGCCTCGTCAGGGGAGACAATCAGCCCCAGCATTTT
>-|TRBD1|TRBV28|TRBJ1-4
CAISDREEEKLFF
TGTGCCATATCGGACAGGGAAGAAGAAAAACTGTTTTTT
>-|-|TRBV21-1|TRBJ1-6
CASSDRAGDSPLHF
TGTGCCAGCAGCGACCGAGCTGGGGATTCACCCCTCCACTTT
>-|-|TRBV10-3|TRBJ1-6
CAISESKPPYNSPLHF
TGTGCCATCAGTGAGTCGAAGCCACCCTATAATTCACCCCTCCACTTT
>-|-|TRBV10-2|TRBJ1-2
CASSVDGYGYTF
TGCGCCAGCAGCGTGGACGGCTATGGCTACACCTTC
>-|-|TRBV7-2|TRBJ2-4
CASSPPGGRNIQYF
TGTGCCAGCAGCCCCCCCGGGGGTAGGAACATTCAGTACTTC
>-|-|TRBV6-5|TRBJ1-2
CASSYLKTAPTF
TGTGCCAGCAGTTACTTGAAGACCGCTCCCACCTTC
>-|-|TRBV2|TRBJ2-1
CASNSGLAHNEQFF
TGTGCCAGCAACTCGGGACTTGCACACAATGAGCAGTTCTTC
>-|-|TRBV5-1|TRBJ1-3
CASSLPTGTSGNTIYF
TGCGCCAGCAGCTTACCTACCGGGACTTCTGGAAACACCATATATTTT